This T cell receptor (beta chain) was identified during a study of vaccination and CD4 T cells after COVID-19. Study background: Post-COVID specimens were obtained a median 101 days after diagnosis (range 35 to 161). The cells in question were stimulated using overlapping spike peptides derived from SARS-CoV-2, HCoV-NL63, HCoV-OC43 and HCoV-229E.

For this clonotype: Its antigen is as yet unknown.

The study sequenced cultured CD4+ T cell DNA using the Oncomine TCR Beta short-read assay. Via MiXCR, TCRdb re-called the PCR reads, giving one row per CDR3 protein. Among about 11,000 distinct CDR3 sequences listed, 53% were seen once. Sample treatment: roughly ten-day PBMC culture with coronavirus spike peptide pools or control peptides (ViraFEST assay). Sequencing was done on a sample of CD4+ T cells from blood, cultured in vitro. The clonotype was recovered from a human donor who had recovered from COVID-19.

CDR3 in DNA: TGTGCCAGCCTCGCAAGGTCCGGCACAGATACGCAGTATTTT. Its translation: CASLARSGTDTQYF. The chain carries TRBV28 and TRBJ2-3; D not resolved. The CDR3 covers 14 residues. Trimming removed 8 bases from V and 1 base from J, with 13 bases in between. CDR1 is MDHEN and CDR2 is SYDVKM in the germline V gene.